These 19 T cell receptor beta chains came from one sample sequenced in a study of blood T cell repertoires in COVID-19. Some clones are missing from TCRdb's copy, which holds only in-frame ones; the method was immunoSEQ multiplex PCR. Among roughly 170,000 clones listed, roughly nine tenths were seen once. Sequences were obtained from peripheral blood. The receptors shown here come from a man in his 70s with active or convalescent COVID-19.

The rearrangement uses TRBV9 and TRBJ1-1; weak D call: TRBD1 (6 bases). This CDR3 has 14 amino acids. From germline, CDR1 is SGDLS and CDR2 YYNGEE. Trimming stripped 3 bases from V and 3 bases from J, with 12 bases between. The CDR3 here is CASSALQGDTEAFF. CDR3 in DNA: TGTGCCAGCAGCGCCCTACAGGGAGACACTGAAGCTTTCTTT.

The chain employs TRBV5-5 and TRBJ1-1; TRBD1 might be the D (5 bases). V dropped 4 bases and J dropped 5 bases, with 18 bases sitting between them. Germline CDR1 and CDR2: SGHKS and YYEKEE (reference sequence). CDR3 length: 15 amino acids. The CDR3 DNA follows: TGTGCCAGCAGCGAGGGGAGGGGTAGGTGGACTGAAGCTTTCTTT. Protein sequence: CASSEGRGRWTEAFF.

The chain joins TRBV5-1 to TRBJ1-1, with TRBD1 matching 7 bases. The junction had 19 bases not matched to a gene; V was cut back by 4 bases and J by 1 base. CDR3 length: 19 residues. Germline V gene lookup returns CDR1 SGHRS and CDR2 YFSETQ. This CDR3 reads CASSGLYRGARPANTEAFF. The CDR3 DNA is TGCGCCAGCAGCGGCTTATACAGGGGCGCCCGGCCGGCGAACACTGAAGCTTTCTTT.

This clone was seen a few times. The J gene is TRBJ2-5, the V gene TRBV5-4; D might be TRBD2 (5 bases). V lost 0 bases and J 5 bases, leaving 11 bases between the germline ends. CDR1 is SGHNT and CDR2 is YYREEE in the germline V gene (reference sequence). This CDR3 comprises 14 residues. CDR3 coding DNA: TGTGCCAGCAGCTTGGGAGGGTTGTGGGAGACCCAGTACTTC. It yields the protein CASSLGGLWETQYF.

The chain is built from TRBV10-3 and TRBJ2-1, with 7 bases aligning to TRBD2. The CDR3 covers 14 residues. V shed 10 bases, J shed 5 bases, and the junction held 11 bases outside the gene matches. Germline loops: CDR1 ENHRY, CDR2 SYGVKD. CDR3 region: CATSAGEWNNEQFF. CDR3 bases: TGTGCCACATCCGCGGGAGAATGGAACAATGAGCAGTTCTTC.

This CDR3 reads CAWRKEAVGTQYF. The CDR3 DNA is TGTGCCTGGAGAAAGGAGGCCGTAGGGACCCAGTACTTC. This chain links TRBV30 with TRBJ2-5; D may be TRBD2 (5 bases). The CDR3 extends over 13 amino acids. Germline loops: CDR1 GTSNPN, CDR2 SVGIG (reference sequence). V was clipped by 3 bases and J by 7 bases, with 15 bases between them.

The CDR3 region has the DNA TGTGCCAGTAGTGCGGGGACAGCCTCGAACACCGGGGAGCTGTTTTTT. Its translation is CASSAGTASNTGELFF. This rearrangement joins TRBV19 to TRBJ2-2; perhaps TRBD1 as D (7 bases). V lost 5 bases and J lost 0, with 13 bases in between. Germline V gives CDR1 LNHDA, CDR2 SQIVND (reference sequence). The CDR3 consists of 16 residues.

V usage is TRBV5-1 and J usage is TRBJ1-1, with TRBD1 matching 7 bases. The J segment lost 4 bases and the V segment lost 6 bases, leaving 6 bases of the junction unmatched. Per germline, CDR1 SGHRS and CDR2 YFSETQ. The CDR3 is 13 amino acids. As DNA, the CDR3 is TGCGCCAGCAACACAGGGGTCGGCACTGAAGCTTTCTTT. This encodes CASNTGVGTEAFF. Using reference TRBV5-1 and TRBJ1-1 for the parts outside the CDR3, the full variable domain is KAGVTQTPRYLIKTRGQQVTLSCSPISGHRSVSWYQQTPGQGLQFLFEYFSETQRNKGNFPGRFSGRQFSNSRSEMNVSTLELGDSALYLCASNTGVGTEAFFGQGTRLTVV.

V usage is TRBV7-6 and J usage is TRBJ2-7; 7 bases fit TRBD1. Germline V CDR1 and CDR2: SGHVS, FNYEAQ. Trimming took 5 bases from V and 6 from J; bases not matched to a gene: 7. The CDR3 is 13 amino acids. This CDR3 is CASSLSPGGEQYF. The CDR3 DNA is TGTGCCAGCAGCCTATCCCCAGGGGGCGAGCAGTACTTC.

The chain couples TRBV19 to TRBJ1-4; weak D call: TRBD1 (6 bases). The length of the CDR3 is 12 residues. Germline V CDR1 and CDR2: LNHDA, SQIVND (reference sequence). Trimming took off 9 bases at V and 8 bases at J, with 13 bases between the two ends. CDR3 sequence: CASTGTFEKLFF. The DNA for the CDR3 is TGTGCCAGCACCGGGACATTCGAAAAACTGTTTTTT. Full variable domain (rest looked up from reference TRBV19 and TRBJ1-4): DGGITQSPKYLFRKEGQNVTLSCEQNLNHDAMYWYRQDPGQGLRLIYYSQIVNDFQKGDIAEGYSVSREKKESFPLTVTSAQKNPTAFYLCASTGTFEKLFFGSGTQLSVL.

The rearrangement links TRBV7-2 to TRBJ2-7; 7 nucleotides line up with TRBD2. The V segment lost 6 bases and the J segment 3 bases; nucleotides outside the gene matches: 5. CDR3 length equals 13 residues. Germline CDR1 reads SGHTA; CDR2 reads FQGNSA. In DNA form, the CDR3 reads TGTGCCAGCAGTATCCTAGCGGTCTACGAGCAGTACTTC. Translation: CASSILAVYEQYF.

This clone was observed a single time. This rearrangement joins TRBV15 to TRBJ1-4, with a weak D call TRBD1 (5 bases). Germline V gene data show CDR1 as LNHNV and CDR2 as YYDKDF (reference sequence). V lost 1 base and J lost 5, with 20 bases in between. This CDR3 is 18 amino acids long. CDR3 nucleotides: TGTGCCACCAGCAGAGCCCCTAACCCAGGGTTGGAGAATGAAAAACTGTTTTTT. Translating it yields CATSRAPNPGLENEKLFF. The full variable domain, its missing parts supplied by reference TRBV15 and TRBJ1-4, is DAMVIQNPRYQVTQFGKPVTLSCSQTLNHNVMYWYQQKSSQAPKLLFHYYDKDFNNEADTPDNFQSRRPNTSFCFLDIRSPGLGDTAMYLCATSRAPNPGLENEKLFFGSGTQLSVL.

This sequence joins TRBV7-8 and TRBJ1-2, with 7 bases identical to TRBD1. From germline, CDR1 is SGHVS and CDR2 FQNEAQ. The ends lost 1 base at V and 8 bases at J; junction bases unmatched: 10. This CDR3 comprises 15 residues. The CDR3 reads CASSLDIGGVWGYTF. The CDR3 coding sequence is TGTGCCAGCAGCTTAGATATAGGGGGCGTTTGGGGCTACACCTTC.

CDR3 nucleotides: TGTGCCAGCAGTCCAGGGGGCAAGAACACTGAAGCTTTCTTT. Residues: CASSPGGKNTEAFF. This rearrangement joins TRBV7-2 to TRBJ1-1; 8 bases fit TRBD1. With 6 bases clipped from V and 1 base from J, the junction kept 4 bases outside the gene matches. The CDR3 loop spans 14 amino acids. In germline, CDR1 is SGHTA, CDR2 FQGNSA.

This clone was observed once. The V call is TRBV12-5, the J call TRBJ2-2; 15 bases agree with TRBD2. The V segment lost 6 bases and the J segment 5 bases; nucleotides outside the gene matches: 10. The germline V gene has CDR1 LGHNT and CDR2 FRNRAP. This CDR3 spans 18 amino acids. In DNA, the CDR3 is TGTGCTAGTGGCCAGGGACTAGCGGGGGGCCCAAGGACCGGGGAGCTGTTTTTT. It codes for CASGQGLAGGPRTGELFF.

This chain connects TRBV7-2 to TRBJ2-7; 9 bases line up with TRBD1. Unmatched junction bases numbered 6, after V lost 4 bases and J lost 2 bases. In germline, CDR1 is SGHTA, CDR2 FQGNSA. The CDR3 covers 15 residues. CDR3 sequence reads: CASSSDRGGPYEQYF. CDR3 DNA: TGTGCCAGCAGCTCGGACAGGGGAGGCCCCTACGAGCAGTACTTC.

The V call is TRBV18, the J call TRBJ2-4; the D is unclear. Germline assignment: CDR1 KGHSH and CDR2 LQKENI. V lost 3 bases to trimming and J lost 0 bases, with 6 bases between them. This CDR3 is 14 amino acids long. The CDR3 is CASSPSLAKNIQYF. In DNA, the CDR3 is TGTGCCAGCTCACCCTCACTAGCCAAAAACATTCAGTACTTC.

The chain recombines TRBV19 with TRBJ2-7, with 7 bases that match TRBD1. Germline assignment: CDR1 LNHDA and CDR2 SQIVND (reference sequence). The CDR3 is made up of 16 amino acids. The V segment lost 4 bases and the J segment 4 bases; nucleotides outside the gene matches: 13. The CDR3 bases are TGTGCCAGTAGTACCCAAGGGACAGCCGGGAAATACGAGCAGTACTTC. Protein product: CASSTQGTAGKYEQYF.

Here the CDR3 DNA reads TGTGCCAGCAGCCTACTGGACAGTAACACTGAAGCTTTCTTT. Its protein product is CASSLLDSNTEAFF. This chain connects TRBV7-7 to TRBJ1-1; maybe TRBD1 (6 bases). The germline V gene encodes CDR1 SSHAT and CDR2 FNYEAQ (reference sequence). The V gene lost 5 bases and the J gene lost 2 bases, with 12 bases spanning the gap. The CDR3 covers 14 residues.